There are a few counts of the clone carrying this TCR beta chain. Its antigen is unknown. With V trimmed by 6 bases and J by 6 bases, 8 bases remained unmatched. This CDR3 region has 14 residues. CDR1 is WNHNN and CDR2 is SYGVQD in the germline V gene (reference sequence). The record originates from a study of T cell repertoires in cytomegalovirus infection. About the study: CMV epitopes, recently identified HLA-C-restricted and well-studied HLA-B-restricted, were used. Study observations and caveats: Accumulated public TCR beta family frequency recognized individuals carrying CMV together with the relevant HLA.

TCRdb re-analysed the reads in MiXCR, keeping a single row per CDR3 protein. The sample includes about 770,000 distinct CDR3 sequences, about 27% seen only once; the top ten take under 15%. V gene TRBV10-1 combines with J gene TRBJ1-1; 9 bases map to TRBD1. The source material was cultured CD8+ T cells from PBMCs, sampled from culture after CMV antigen stimulation. This clonotype was obtained from a human donor in good health (CMV status not recorded). Some clones in this sample may be carry-over from other donors' samples. CDR3 region: CASSSGQGSSEAFF. CDR3 nucleotide sequence: TGCGCCAGCAGCAGCGGACAGGGGAGCTCTGAAGCTTTCTTT.